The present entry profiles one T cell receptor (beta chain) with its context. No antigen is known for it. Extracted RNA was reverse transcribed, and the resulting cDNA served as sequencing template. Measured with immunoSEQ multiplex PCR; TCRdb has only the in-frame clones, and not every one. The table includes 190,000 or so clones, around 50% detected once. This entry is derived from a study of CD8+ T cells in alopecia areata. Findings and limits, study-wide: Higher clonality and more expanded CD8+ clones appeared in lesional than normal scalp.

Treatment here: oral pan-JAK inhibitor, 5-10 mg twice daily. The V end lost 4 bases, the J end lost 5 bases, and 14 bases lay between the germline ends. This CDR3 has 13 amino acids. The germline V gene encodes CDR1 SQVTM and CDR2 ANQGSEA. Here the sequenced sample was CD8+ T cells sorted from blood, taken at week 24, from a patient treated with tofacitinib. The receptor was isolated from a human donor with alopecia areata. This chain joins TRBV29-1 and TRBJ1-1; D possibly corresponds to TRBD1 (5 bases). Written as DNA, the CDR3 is TGCAGCGTTGTGGGACCCGATACAACTGAAGCTTTCTTT. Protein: CSVVGPDTTEAFF.